These 4 T cell receptor beta chains originate from one sample sequenced in a study of blood T cells in healthy people across ages. The authors ran a second PCR of 7 to 11 cycles using a sample-barcoded 5' primer and a J-beta primer mix. TCRdb independently ran MiXCR on the 5' RACE reads; one entry per CDR3 protein. The sample yields around 750,000 distinct CDR3 sequences, 50% to 65% seen once. The material sequenced was blood. These receptors all stem from a man older than 75 in good health.

This clonotype was detected a few times. The chain carries TRBV7-2 and TRBJ1-2; 7 bases agree with TRBD1. The CDR3 loop spans 16 amino acids. CDR1 is SGHTA and CDR2 is FQGNSA in the germline V gene. Losses at the gene ends were 1 base for V and 4 bases for J; bases not matched to a gene: 9. CDR3 DNA: TGTGCCAGCAGCTTAGGTTCCCAGGGGGTGGGCTATGGCTACACCTTC. It translates to CASSLGSQGVGYGYTF.

The sample holds a few counts of this clonotype. V is TRBV28 and J is TRBJ2-7; 7 bases are shared with TRBD1. V shed 3 bases and J 0 bases; nucleotides not matched to a gene: 8. The CDR3 is 16 amino acids. The germline gives CDR1 MDHEN, CDR2 SYDVKM. CDR3 residues: CASSFLQGTNSYEQYF. Here the CDR3 DNA reads TGTGCCAGCAGTTTCCTACAGGGGACGAACTCCTACGAGCAGTACTTC. Drawing the rest from reference TRBV28 and TRBJ2-7, the complete variable domain is DVKVTQSSRYLVKRTGEKVFLECVQDMDHENMFWYRQDPGLGLRLIYFSYDVKMKEKGDIPEGYSVSREKKERFSLILESASTNQTSMYLCASSFLQGTNSYEQYFGPGTRLTVT.

V is TRBV7-2 and J is TRBJ2-1; 10 bases match TRBD2. The J call may be faulty, since TRBJ2-7 better matches the DNA end. This CDR3 has 16 residues. Germline-derived CDR1 and CDR2 are SGHTA and FQGNSA. CDR3 sequence: CASSRRFLAGADEQYF. The DNA for the CDR3 is TGTGCCAGCAGCCGACGATTCCTAGCGGGAGCGGACGAGCAGTACTTC.

The chain joins TRBV2 to TRBJ2-7; possibly TRBD2 for D (5 bases). Germline lookup yields CDR1 SNHLY and CDR2 FYNNEI. The CDR3 consists of 15 residues. The germline V and J ends were trimmed by 1 base and 0 bases, with 10 bases remaining between them. In nucleotides, the CDR3 is TGTGCCAGCAGTGAAGAGGGAGAAAGCTCCTACGAGCAGTACTTC. Its translation is CASSEEGESSYEQYF. Combining the CDR3 with reference TRBV2 and TRBJ2-7 gives the whole variable domain EPEVTQTPSHQVTQMGQEVILRCVPISNHLYFYWYRQILGQKVEFLVSFYNNEISEKSEIFDDQFSVERPDGSNFTLKIRSTKLEDSAMYFCASSEEGESSYEQYFGPGTRLTVT.